A single T cell receptor beta chain is shown here with its context. The data are from a study of shared clonotypes between healthy human individuals. Deep level was the assay's run setting. TCRdb's copy holds only in-frame clones and misses some; the assay was immunoSEQ multiplex PCR. The table has approximately 740,000 clones, around 74% seen once; the top ten hold less than 2%. Those who donated were healthy HIV-negative adults, with no recent acute infections or vaccinations reported. Germline V gene lookup returns CDR1 MDHEN and CDR2 SYDVKM. This CDR3 has 16 residues. V was trimmed by 1 base and J by 4 bases, leaving 11 bases between them.

The specimen sequenced was memory CD4+ T cells sorted from blood. The subset: CD45RA-negative fraction. The clonotype originates from a young woman in good health. The chain is built from TRBV28 and TRBJ2-6; unclear D gene. The chain's CDR3 is CASSLLKSMGANVLTF. CDR3 nucleotide sequence: TGTGCCAGCAGTTTATTGAAGAGCATGGGGGCCAACGTCCTGACTTTC.